A selection of T cell receptor beta chains follows, all from one sample in a study of cytomegalovirus exposure and HLA in healthy donors. TCRdb's table, derived via immunoSEQ multiplex PCR, lists solely in-frame clones and lacks some. The table has 70,000 to 95,000 clones, approximately 80% seen once. The sequenced sample consisted of PBMCs. The receptors originated from a man aged 45 to 65 in good health and CMV-seronegative. CDR3s include the opening cysteine and the closing phenylalanine or tryptophan. Each record gives: D gene, V gene, J gene, clone size, CDR3 DNA, CDR3 protein. D genes are given only for firm matches. The size of a clone is reported for some rows only, either as once, few or many, or as a class for expanded clones.

TRBD1	TRBV6-5	TRBJ1-1	-	TGTGCCAGCAGTTACTCGGGACAGGGTGGAGCTTTCTTT	CASSYSGQGGAFF
TRBD2	TRBV28	TRBJ2-5	-	TGTGCCAGCAGTTTCCTAGCGGGGAGTCAAGAGACCCAGTACTTC	CASSFLAGSQETQYF
-	TRBV6-1	TRBJ1-1	once	TGTGCCAGCAGTGAATCCGGGGAGAACACTGAAGCTTTCTTT	CASSESGENTEAFF
-	TRBV10-3	TRBJ1-1	-	TGTGCCATCAGTGAGTCCGGGGGTTTGAACACTGAAGCTTTCTTT	CAISESGGLNTEAFF
TRBD2	TRBV7-2	TRBJ2-7	-	TGTGCCAGCAGCTTAGGCGTGGCGGGGGTGATCTACGAGCAGTACTTC	CASSLGVAGVIYEQYF
TRBD1	TRBV7-3	TRBJ2-1	-	TGTGCCAGCAGCTTATGGTCTACCCGGGACAGGGGTTTCAATGAGCAGTTCTTC	CASSLWSTRDRGFNEQFF
-	TRBV6-1	TRBJ1-5	-	TGTGCCAGCAGTGAAGGTCCGAGTATCAATCAGCCCCAGCATTTT	CASSEGPSINQPQHF
TRBD2	TRBV9	TRBJ2-4	-	TGTGCCAGCAGCGCGACTAGCGGGGGGGACATTCAGTACTTC	CASSATSGGDIQYF
TRBD1	TRBV7-9	TRBJ1-4	few	TGTGCCAGCAGCACGACCCACAGGGGGCTAGGTGAAAAACTGTTTTTT	CASSTTHRGLGEKLFF
-	TRBV20-1	TRBJ1-4	-	TGCAGTGCTAGAGTGAGTGAAAAACTGTTTTTT	CSARVSEKLFF
-	TRBV11-3	TRBJ2-3	-	TGTGCCAGCAGCTCGCGACGGAGAGATACGCAGTATTTT	CASSSRRRDTQYF
TRBD1	TRBV27	TRBJ1-5	-	TGTGCCAGCAGTTTATCCCGGACAGGCATGAGCAATCAGCCCCAGCATTTT	CASSLSRTGMSNQPQHF
-	TRBV7-9	TRBJ1-4	-	TGTGCCAGCAGAAATACGCGGGCGTCCAATGAAAAACTGTTTTTT	CASRNTRASNEKLFF
TRBD1	TRBV25-1	TRBJ1-1	-	TGTGCCAGCAGTGGACCGGGACAGAAAGCTTTCTTT	CASSGPGQKAFF
-	TRBV5-6	TRBJ2-3	few	TGTGCCAGCAGCTACAGACCCACAGATACGCAGTATTTT	CASSYRPTDTQYF
TRBD2	TRBV30	TRBJ2-1	-	TGTGCCTGTCCCAGGACTAGCGGGGGGCCATCCTACAATGAGCAGTTCTTC	CACPRTSGGPSYNEQFF
TRBD1	TRBV28	TRBJ1-2	-	TGTGCCAGCAGGGACCCCCGACAGGGAAGATTCTATGGCTACACCTTC	CASRDPRQGRFYGYTF
-	TRBV7-2	TRBJ2-1	-	TGTGCCAGCAGCTTAGGAGGAGCACCCCACACCGATTCGCAGTTCTTC	CASSLGGAPHTDSQFF
-	TRBV6-5	TRBJ2-2	-	TGTGCCAGCAGTTCAGGCAGCCCGAACACCGGGGAGCTGTTTTTT	CASSSGSPNTGELFF
-	TRBV27	TRBJ2-6	-	TGTGCCAGCAGTAGAACAGGGCCCTCTGGGGCCAACGTCCTGACTTTC	CASSRTGPSGANVLTF
-	TRBV9	TRBJ1-3	-	TGTGCCAGCAGCGGCAAGGTGGCGGCTGGAAACACCATATATTTT	CASSGKVAAGNTIYF
-	TRBV28	TRBJ1-5	-	TGTGCCAGCAGTTTCGGGGTTTCCAATCAGCCCCAGCATTTT	CASSFGVSNQPQHF
TRBD1	TRBV9	TRBJ1-2	-	TGTGCCAGCAGCTCTACCCGGGGGACAGGAGTTAACTATGGCTACACCTTC	CASSSTRGTGVNYGYTF
TRBD2	TRBV30	TRBJ2-3	-	TGTGCCTGGAGTGCTAGCGGGGGGGCGGATACGCAGTATTTT	CAWSASGGADTQYF
-	TRBV15	TRBJ2-7	-	TGTGCCACCAGCAGAGGGGGGGGCACCTACGAGCAGTACTTC	CATSRGGGTYEQYF
TRBD1	TRBV9	TRBJ1-2	few	TGTGCCAGCAGCCCCCCCACAGGGGCGGGCGGCTACACCTTC	CASSPPTGAGGYTF
-	TRBV15	TRBJ2-5	-	TGTGCCACCAGCAGAGATAAGAGGGACCAGTACTTC	CATSRDKRDQYF
-	TRBV6-1	TRBJ1-2	-	TGTGCCAGCATTCCTTTGTGGGGGGAGGGCTATGGCTACACCTTC	CASIPLWGEGYGYTF
-	TRBV5-1	TRBJ2-2	-	TGCGCCAGCAGCCCCAATTCGGCCGGGGAGCTGTTTTTT	CASSPNSAGELFF
TRBD2	TRBV7-2	TRBJ2-3	-	TGTGCCAGCAGCTTAGAACCATCCCTAGCGGGGTATACAGATACGCAGTATTTT	CASSLEPSLAGYTDTQYF
TRBD2	TRBV6-5	TRBJ2-7	-	TGTGCCAGCAGTTACTCGACTAGCGGGGGCCGATACGAGCAGTACTTC	CASSYSTSGGRYEQYF
-	TRBV10-2	TRBJ2-7	-	TGCGCCAGCAAGGCAGGACTGAGCTCCTACGAGCAGTACTTC	CASKAGLSSYEQYF
TRBD2	TRBV5-4	TRBJ2-2	once	TGTGCCAGCAGCTTTATGGGGGGGGACACCGGGGAGCTGTTTTTT	CASSFMGGDTGELFF
TRBD1	TRBV6-4	TRBJ1-6	-	TGTGCCAGCAGTGACTCAGAGACAGGGGGTTCACCCCTCCACTTT	CASSDSETGGSPLHF
TRBD1	TRBV5-1	TRBJ1-4	-	TGCGCCAGCAGCTTAGGGGGCGCAACTAATGAAAAACTGTTTTTT	CASSLGGATNEKLFF
TRBD2	TRBV18	TRBJ2-7	-	TGTGCCAGCTCACCACCAGGGGGACTAGCGGGCTACGAGCAGTACTTC	CASSPPGGLAGYEQYF
TRBD1	TRBV19	TRBJ2-7	-	TGTGCCAGTAGTATTGGACGCCCGGACAGGGGGCTGTACGAGCAGTACTTC	CASSIGRPDRGLYEQYF
-	TRBV2	TRBJ1-6	medium-sized	TGTGCCAGCAGTGGATGGCTCTCCTATAATTCACCCCTCCACTTT	CASSGWLSYNSPLHF
-	TRBV6-5	TRBJ1-5	-	TGTGCCAGCACAGATACAGGGAACTCTCAGCCCCAGCATTTT	CASTDTGNSQPQHF
-	TRBV19	TRBJ1-2	-	TGTGCCAGCCCAGGGAAGTGGGCTAACTATGGCTACACCTTC	CASPGKWANYGYTF
-	TRBV7-9	TRBJ2-7	-	TGTGCCAGCAGCTTAGTTGGTCGGAGCTCCTACGAGCAGTACTTC	CASSLVGRSSYEQYF
-	TRBV5-1	TRBJ1-3	once	TGCGCCAGCAGCCCGAACCCCACAGGCCCCTCTGGAAACACCATATATTTT	CASSPNPTGPSGNTIYF
TRBD2	TRBV9	TRBJ2-5	once	TGTGCCAGCAGCGGCGGGGCTAGCGGCAGACAAGAGACCCAGTACTTC	CASSGGASGRQETQYF
TRBD2	TRBV2	TRBJ2-1	-	TGTGCCAGCAGTGACCAGGGACTAAACTACAATGAGCAGTTCTTC	CASSDQGLNYNEQFF
TRBD2	TRBV18	TRBJ2-7	-	TGTGCCAGCTCACCTCTCGGGGGGGAGAACGAGCAGTACTTC	CASSPLGGENEQYF
TRBD1	TRBV7-2	TRBJ1-3	-	TGTGCCAGCAGCTTAGCCCAGGGGGCTGGAAACACCATATATTTT	CASSLAQGAGNTIYF
TRBD1	TRBV19	TRBJ2-7	-	TGTGCCAGTAGTTTCCAGACAGGGGCAGGCTACGAGCAGTACTTC	CASSFQTGAGYEQYF
TRBD1	TRBV6-1	TRBJ1-1	-	TGTGCCAGTAGAGAGGGGGCGGGTGCTGAAGCTTTCTTT	CASREGAGAEAFF
TRBD2	TRBV4-3	TRBJ2-2	-	TGCGCCAGCAGCCAAGATATCCTAAGCGGGGGGGCCCCCGGCGGGGAGCTGTTTTTT	CASSQDILSGGAPGGELFF
TRBD1	TRBV2	TRBJ2-6	few	TGTGCCAGCAGCTATCAGGGACAGGGGGTATTCGCCAACGTCCTGACTTTC	CASSYQGQGVFANVLTF
-	TRBV5-8	TRBJ2-6	-	TGTGCCAACCGATTTTTAGTGGTTGGGGCCAACGTCCTGACTTTC	CANRFLVVGANVLTF
TRBD2	TRBV5-4	TRBJ2-3	few	TGTGCCAGCAGCTTGGAACTAGCGGGGGGGCATACGCAGTATTTT	CASSLELAGGHTQYF
TRBD2	TRBV28	TRBJ2-7	-	TGTGCCAGCACCCTAGCGGGCTCCTACGAGCAGTACTTC	CASTLAGSYEQYF